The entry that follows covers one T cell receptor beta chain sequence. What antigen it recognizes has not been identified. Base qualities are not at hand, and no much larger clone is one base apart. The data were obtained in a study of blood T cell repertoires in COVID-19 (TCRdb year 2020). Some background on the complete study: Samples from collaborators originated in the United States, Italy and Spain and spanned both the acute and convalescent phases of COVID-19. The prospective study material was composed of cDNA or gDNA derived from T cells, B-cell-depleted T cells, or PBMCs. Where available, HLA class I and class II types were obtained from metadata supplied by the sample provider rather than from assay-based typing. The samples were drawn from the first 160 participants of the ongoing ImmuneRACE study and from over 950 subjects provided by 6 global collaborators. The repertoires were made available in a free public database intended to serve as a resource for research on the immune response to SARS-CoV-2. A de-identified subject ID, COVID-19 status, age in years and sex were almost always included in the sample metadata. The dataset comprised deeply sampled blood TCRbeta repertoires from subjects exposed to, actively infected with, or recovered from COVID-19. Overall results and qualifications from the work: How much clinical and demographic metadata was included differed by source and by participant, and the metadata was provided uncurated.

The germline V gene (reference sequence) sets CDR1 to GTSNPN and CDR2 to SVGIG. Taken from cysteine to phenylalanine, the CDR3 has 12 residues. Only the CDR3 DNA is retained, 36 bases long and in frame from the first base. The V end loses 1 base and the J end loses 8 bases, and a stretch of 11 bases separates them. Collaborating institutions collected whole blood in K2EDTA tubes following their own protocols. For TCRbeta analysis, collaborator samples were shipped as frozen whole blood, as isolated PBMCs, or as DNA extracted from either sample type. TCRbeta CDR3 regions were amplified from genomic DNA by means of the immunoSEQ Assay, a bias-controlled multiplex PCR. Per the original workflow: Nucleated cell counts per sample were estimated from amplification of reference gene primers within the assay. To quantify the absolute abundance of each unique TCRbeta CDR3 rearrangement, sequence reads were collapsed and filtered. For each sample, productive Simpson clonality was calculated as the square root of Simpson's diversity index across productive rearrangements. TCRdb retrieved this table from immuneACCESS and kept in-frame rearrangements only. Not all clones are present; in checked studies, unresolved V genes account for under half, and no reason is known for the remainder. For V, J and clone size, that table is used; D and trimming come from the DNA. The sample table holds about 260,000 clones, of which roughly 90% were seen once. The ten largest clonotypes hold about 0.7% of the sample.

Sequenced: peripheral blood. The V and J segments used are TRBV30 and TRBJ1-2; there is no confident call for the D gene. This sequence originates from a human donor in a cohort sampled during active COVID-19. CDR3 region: CAWSGGGGGYTF. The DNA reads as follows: TGTGCCTGGAGTGGGGGAGGAGGGGGCTACACCTTC. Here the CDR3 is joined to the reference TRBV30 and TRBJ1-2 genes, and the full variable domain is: SQTIHQWPATLVQPVGSPLSLECTVEGTSNPNLYWYRQAAGRGLQLLFYSVGIGQISSEVPQNLSASRPQDRQFILSSKKLLLSDSGFYLCAWSGGGGGYTFGSGTRLTVV.